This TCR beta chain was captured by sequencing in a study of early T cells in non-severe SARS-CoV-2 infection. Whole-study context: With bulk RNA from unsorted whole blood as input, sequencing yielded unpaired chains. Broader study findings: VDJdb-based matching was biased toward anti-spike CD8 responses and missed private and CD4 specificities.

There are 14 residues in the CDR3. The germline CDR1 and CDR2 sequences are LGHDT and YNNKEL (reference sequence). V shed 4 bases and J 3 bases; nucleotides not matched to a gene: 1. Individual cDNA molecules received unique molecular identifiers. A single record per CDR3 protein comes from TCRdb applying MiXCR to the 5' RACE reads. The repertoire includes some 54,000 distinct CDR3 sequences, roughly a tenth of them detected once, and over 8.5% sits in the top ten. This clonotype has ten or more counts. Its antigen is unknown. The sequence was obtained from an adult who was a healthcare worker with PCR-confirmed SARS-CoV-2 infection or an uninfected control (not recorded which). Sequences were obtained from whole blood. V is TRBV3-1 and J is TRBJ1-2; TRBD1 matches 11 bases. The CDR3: CASSRTGGDYGYTF. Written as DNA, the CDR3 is TGTGCCAGCAGCCGGACAGGGGGCGACTATGGCTACACCTTC.